The TCR beta chain under discussion was sequenced for a study of neurological immune-mediated disorders. The study built unsorted libraries from 2 million PBMCs kept at -80 C. Whole-study findings and limits: No CDR3 amino acid sequences recurred among expanded clones across subjects, suggesting private repertoires in all groups.

The CDR3 is 14 residues long. Germline values: CDR1 DFQATT, CDR2 SNEGSKA (reference sequence). V lost 2 bases, J lost 2 bases, and 7 bases lay in between. Template-switch 5'RACE cDNA synthesis added a 10-nucleotide unique molecular identifier. TCRdb independently ran MiXCR on the 5' RACE reads; one entry per CDR3 protein. The profile shows under 75,000 distinct CDR3 sequences, 3.2% of them singletons. Ten or more counts support this clonotype. As yet, its antigen is unknown. The chain joins TRBV20-1 to TRBJ1-6; maybe TRBD1 (6 bases). The sequenced material came from PBMCs. The clonotype originates from a woman between 50 and 59 years old with multiple sclerosis. In nucleotides, the CDR3 is TGCAGTGCTAGAAGGGGGACCTATAATTCACCCCTCCACTTT. It codes for CSARRGTYNSPLHF.